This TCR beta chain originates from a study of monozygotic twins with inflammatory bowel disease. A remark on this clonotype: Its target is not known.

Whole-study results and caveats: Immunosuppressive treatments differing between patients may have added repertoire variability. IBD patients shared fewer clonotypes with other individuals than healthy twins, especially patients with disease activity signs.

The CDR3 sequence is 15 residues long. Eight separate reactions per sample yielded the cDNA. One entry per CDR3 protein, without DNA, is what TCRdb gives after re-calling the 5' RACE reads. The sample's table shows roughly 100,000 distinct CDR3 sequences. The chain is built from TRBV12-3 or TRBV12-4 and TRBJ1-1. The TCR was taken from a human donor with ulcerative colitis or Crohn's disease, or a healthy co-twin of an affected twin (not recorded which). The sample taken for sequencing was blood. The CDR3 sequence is CASSLRRQYNTEAFF.